Given below is one TCR beta chain in context. The antigen remains unidentified. Treatment reported: around 19 received Ad26.COV2.S at low or high dose, single or two shots; roughly five received placebo; per-sample allocation not given. Sample collection was performed on day 63 after the first vaccine or placebo injection. This Boston cohort included adults aged 18-55 years. Repertoires were generated with immunoSEQ multiplex PCR, while TCRdb's copy carries only in-frame clones and drops some. The sample consists of 350,000 to 400,000 clones, around nine tenths of them appearing once. CDR1 and CDR2 (germline): SGHAT, FQNNGV. With 1 base removed from V and 4 bases from J, the gap between germline ends came to 5 bases. CDR3 size: 13 residues. This specimen belongs to a study of Ad26.COV2.S vaccination and SARS-CoV-2 variants. Study results and limitations: Vaccine recipients showed a spike-specific TCR breadth that was higher than in placebo recipients.

Source: peripheral blood, taken in a trial of Ad26.COV2.S vaccine versus placebo. The genes are TRBV11-2 and TRBJ2-1, with D unclear. The TCR originated in a person aged 18-65 years who received the Ad26.COV2.S COVID-19 vaccine or a placebo. This chain's CDR3 is CASSLGGYNEQFF. In DNA, the CDR3 is TGTGCCAGCAGCTTAGGTGGGTACAATGAGCAGTTCTTC.